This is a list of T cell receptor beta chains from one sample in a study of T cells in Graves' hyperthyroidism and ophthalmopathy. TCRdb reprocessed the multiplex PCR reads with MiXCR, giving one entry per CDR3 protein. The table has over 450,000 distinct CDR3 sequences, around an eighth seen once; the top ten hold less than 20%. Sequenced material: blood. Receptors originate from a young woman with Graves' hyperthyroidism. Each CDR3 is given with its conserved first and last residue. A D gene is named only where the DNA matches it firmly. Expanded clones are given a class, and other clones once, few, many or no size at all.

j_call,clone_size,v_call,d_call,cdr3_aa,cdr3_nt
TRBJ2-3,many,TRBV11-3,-,CASSPGGGGRRSTDTQYF,TGTGCCAGCAGCCCCGGAGGGGGAGGGCGTAGGAGCACAGATACGCAGTATTTT
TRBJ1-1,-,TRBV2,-,CASSETGRLAEAFF,TGTGCCAGCAGTGAAACGGGACGGCTCGCTGAAGCTTTCTTT
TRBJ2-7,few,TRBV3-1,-,CASSQGPYQLAQQYF,TGTGCCAGCAGCCAAGGGCCCTACCAACTAGCTCAGCAGTACTTC
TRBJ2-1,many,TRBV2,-,CASSYSYNEQFF,TGTGCCAGCAGTTACTCCTACAATGAGCAGTTCTTC
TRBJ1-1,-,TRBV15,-,CATSMYRENTEAFF,TGTGCCACCAGCATGTACAGGGAGAACACTGAAGCTTTCTTT
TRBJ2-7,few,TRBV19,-,CASSSAVGRGYEQYF,TGTGCCAGTAGTAGCGCAGTGGGTAGAGGCTACGAGCAGTACTTC
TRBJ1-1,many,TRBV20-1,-,CSARGVSSNTEAFF,TGCAGTGCTAGGGGAGTAAGCTCGAACACTGAAGCTTTCTTT
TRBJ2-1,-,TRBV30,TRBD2,CAWGTSLTYNEQFF,TGTGCCTGGGGGACTAGTCTGACCTACAATGAGCAGTTCTTC
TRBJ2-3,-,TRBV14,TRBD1,CASSQEGDRGDDTQYF,TGTGCCAGCAGCCAAGAGGGGGACAGGGGAGACGATACGCAGTATTTT
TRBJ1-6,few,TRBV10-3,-,CAIRRNLNSPLHF,TGTGCCATCAGACGCAATCTTAATTCACCCCTCCACTTT
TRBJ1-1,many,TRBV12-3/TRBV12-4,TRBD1,CASSLGGQGGLRAFF,TGTGCCAGCAGTCTGGGGGGACAGGGAGGTCTACGAGCTTTCTTT
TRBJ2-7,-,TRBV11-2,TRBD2,CASGGTSGTYEQYF,TGTGCCAGCGGCGGGACTAGCGGAACCTACGAGCAGTACTTC
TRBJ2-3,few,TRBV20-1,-,CSARVPTAGISDTQYF,TGCAGTGCTAGAGTGCCCACAGCGGGTATATCGGATACGCAGTATTTT
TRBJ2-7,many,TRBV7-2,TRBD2,CASSSEAGGPREQYF,TGTGCCAGCAGCTCGGAAGCGGGAGGGCCTAGAGAGCAGTACTTC
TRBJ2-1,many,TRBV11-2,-,CASSLDSAVQFF,TGTGCCAGCAGCTTAGATAGTGCTGTGCAGTTCTTC
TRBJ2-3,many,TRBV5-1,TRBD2,CASTLLRGLAGGRADTQYF,TGCGCCAGCACCTTACTCCGAGGACTAGCGGGAGGACGTGCAGATACGCAGTATTTT
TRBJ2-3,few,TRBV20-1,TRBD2,CSAQVTSGREGSFGDTQYF,TGCAGTGCACAAGTGACTAGCGGGAGGGAAGGGTCCTTCGGAGATACGCAGTATTTT
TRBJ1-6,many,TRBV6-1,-,CASGYVNSPLHF,TGTGCCAGCGGGTACGTGAATTCACCCCTCCACTTT
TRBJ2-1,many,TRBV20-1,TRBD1,CSAPRQGNWDEQFF,TGCAGTGCTCCCAGACAGGGGAATTGGGATGAGCAGTTCTTC
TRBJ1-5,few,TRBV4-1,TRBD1,CASSQGGTGGGNQPQHF,TGCGCCAGCAGCCAAGGGGGGACAGGGGGAGGTAATCAGCCCCAGCATTTT
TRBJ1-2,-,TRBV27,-,CASRDSPNYGYTF,TGTGCCAGCAGGGACAGCCCTAACTATGGCTACACCTTC
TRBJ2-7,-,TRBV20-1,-,CSAREELADFGYEQYF,TGCAGTGCTAGAGAGGAACTAGCCGACTTCGGCTACGAGCAGTACTTC
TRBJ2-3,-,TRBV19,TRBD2,CASSRLAGGIDTQYF,TGTGCCAGTAGCCGACTAGCGGGAGGGATAGATACGCAGTATTTT
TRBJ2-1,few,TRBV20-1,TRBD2,CSAREPGTTNEQFF,TGCAGTGCTAGGGAACCCGGGACTACCAATGAGCAGTTCTTC
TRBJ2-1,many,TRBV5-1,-,CASSPQFDVEGKQFF,TGCGCCAGCAGCCCCCAGTTCGATGTGGAGGGTAAGCAGTTCTTC
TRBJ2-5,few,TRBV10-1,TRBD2,CASSEFTSGSRETQYF,TGCGCCAGCAGTGAGTTTACTAGCGGGAGCAGGGAGACCCAGTACTTC
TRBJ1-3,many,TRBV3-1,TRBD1,CASRQGSGNTIYF,TGTGCCAGCAGACAGGGGTCTGGAAACACCATATATTTT
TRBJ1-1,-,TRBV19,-,CASSARREMNTEAFF,TGTGCCAGTAGTGCCCGCAGGGAAATGAACACTGAAGCTTTCTTT
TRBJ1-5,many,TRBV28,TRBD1,CASRPAHRGSQPQHF,TGTGCCAGCAGACCCGCCCACAGGGGCTCTCAGCCCCAGCATTTT
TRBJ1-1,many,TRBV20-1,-,CSADLDPEAFF,TGCAGTGCAGACCTGGACCCTGAAGCTTTCTTT
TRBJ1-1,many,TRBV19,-,CASKFGGGFAEAFF,TGTGCCAGTAAGTTCGGGGGCGGGTTCGCTGAAGCTTTCTTT
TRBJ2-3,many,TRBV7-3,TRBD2,CASSLSGRAYSTDTQYF,TGTGCCAGCAGCTTAAGCGGGAGGGCCTATAGCACAGATACGCAGTATTTT
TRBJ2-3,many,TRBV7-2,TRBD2,CASSPRLAGVDTQYF,TGTGCCAGCAGCCCTCGCCTAGCGGGAGTAGATACGCAGTATTTT
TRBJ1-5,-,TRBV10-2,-,CASSFGNYQPQHF,TGCGCCAGCAGTTTTGGGAATTATCAGCCCCAGCATTTT
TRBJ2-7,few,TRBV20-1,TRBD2,CSARGLAVIYEQYF,TGCAGTGCTAGAGGACTAGCGGTTATCTACGAGCAGTACTTC
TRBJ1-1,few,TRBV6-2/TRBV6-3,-,CATTTGSRTEAFF,TGTGCCACCACAACGGGGTCGAGGACTGAAGCTTTCTTT
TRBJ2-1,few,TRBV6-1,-,CATYGTGVLILYNEQFF,TGTGCCACCTACGGGACTGGGGTCCTCATTCTCTACAATGAGCAGTTCTTC
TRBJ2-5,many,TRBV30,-,CAWSLRTLHF,TGTGCCTGGAGTCTTAGGACCCTGCACTTC
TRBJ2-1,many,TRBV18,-,CASSPPDRPWGEQFF,TGTGCCAGCTCACCACCGGACCGGCCCTGGGGGGAGCAGTTCTTC
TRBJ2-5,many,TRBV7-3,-,CASSLTKDGETQYF,TGTGCCAGCAGCTTAACTAAGGATGGAGAGACCCAGTACTTC
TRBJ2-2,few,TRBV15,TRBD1,CATSRGDSIGELFF,TGTGCCACCAGCAGAGGGGACAGCATTGGGGAGCTGTTTTTT
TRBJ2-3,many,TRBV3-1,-,CASSLSEGTDTQYF,TGTGCCAGCAGCCTTAGCGAGGGCACAGATACGCAGTATTTT
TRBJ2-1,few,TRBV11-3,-,CASSYLGGTSNEQFF,TGTGCCAGCAGCTACCTAGGGGGAACCTCCAATGAGCAGTTCTTC
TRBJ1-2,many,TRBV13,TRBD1,CASSPSGTDNYGYTF,TGTGCCAGCAGCCCGTCCGGGACAGACAACTATGGCTACACCTTC
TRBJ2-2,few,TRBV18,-,CASSPFPSTNTGELFF,TGTGCCAGCTCACCATTTCCTAGTACGAACACCGGGGAGCTGTTTTTT
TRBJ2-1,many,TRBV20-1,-,CSARDVESSYNEQFF,TGCAGTGCTAGAGATGTAGAAAGCTCCTACAATGAGCAGTTCTTC
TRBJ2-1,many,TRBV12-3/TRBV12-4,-,CASSPQRGPNEQFF,TGTGCCAGCAGTCCTCAACGGGGACCCAATGAGCAGTTCTTC
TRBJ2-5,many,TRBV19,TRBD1,CASAAGRGIQETQYF,TGTGCCAGTGCGGCGGGCAGGGGGATCCAAGAGACCCAGTACTTC
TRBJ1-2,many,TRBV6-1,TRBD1,CASSEGTGGLYGYTF,TGTGCCAGCAGTGAGGGGACAGGGGGATTATATGGCTACACCTTC
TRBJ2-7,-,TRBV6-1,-,CASSEQGTEQYF,TGTGCCAGCAGCGAACAGGGAACCGAGCAGTACTTC
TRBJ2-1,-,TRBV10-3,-,CAIRDLYQGTSYNEQFF,TGTGCCATCAGAGACCTATATCAGGGGACGTCCTACAATGAGCAGTTCTTC
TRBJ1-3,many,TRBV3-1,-,CASSQHHSGSLSGNTIYF,TGTGCCAGCAGCCAACACCACTCGGGGTCCCTCTCTGGAAACACCATATATTTT
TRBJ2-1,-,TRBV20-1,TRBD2,CSANSPGLASYNEQFF,TGCAGTGCTAACTCCCCGGGACTAGCGTCCTACAATGAGCAGTTCTTC
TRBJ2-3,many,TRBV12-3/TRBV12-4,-,CASSRTDTQYF,TGTGCCAGCAGCCGTACAGATACGCAGTATTTT
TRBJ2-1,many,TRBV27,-,CASSITRHAYNEQFF,TGTGCCAGCAGCATAACCCGACACGCCTACAATGAGCAGTTCTTC
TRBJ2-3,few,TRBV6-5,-,CAGSYGGDTDTQYF,TGTGCCGGCAGTTATGGCGGGGACACAGATACGCAGTATTTT
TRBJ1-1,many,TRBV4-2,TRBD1,CASSPQPGQRNTEAFF,TGTGCCAGCAGCCCACAACCGGGACAGAGGAACACTGAAGCTTTCTTT